Here is one T cell receptor (beta chain) with its context. The antigen remains unidentified. The data derive from a study of CD8 T cells in ankylosing spondylitis. Findings of the study overall: Disease-linked clones bore a CD8+ phenotype, appearing relatively rarely in peripheral blood. Several of the motif variants were reported before in synovial fluid and blood from reactive arthritis.

TCRdb recomputed calls from the 5' RACE reads with MiXCR, one row per CDR3 protein. The table has about 44,000 distinct CDR3 sequences, 11% seen once. CDR3 size: 14 residues. J lost 3 bases, V lost 4 bases, and 4 bases had no gene match. Germline lookup yields CDR1 LGHNA and CDR2 YNFKEQ. This TCR was sampled from a male donor with ankylosing spondylitis or in good health (not recorded which). Sequencing input: blood, either unsorted or a sorted T cell fraction (not recorded which). The rearrangement joins TRBV4-2 to TRBJ2-3, with 7 bases fitting TRBD2. CDR3 sequence: CASSRGGRTDTQYF. In nucleotides, the CDR3 is TGTGCCAGCAGCCGGGGAGGGAGGACAGATACGCAGTATTTT.